These 13 T cell receptor beta chains came from one sample sequenced in a study of OX40 agonist ivuxolimab in advanced cancers. The library was obtained by the immunoSEQ multiplex PCR assay. TCRdb took this table from immuneACCESS and kept in-frame rearrangements with V and J called. Such tables lack part of the clones; where checked against another copy, unresolved V genes explain under half of the gap, and the rest is unexplained. This sample has roughly 48,000 clones in its table, and 70% to 90% of those were observed once. Around 9% of the sample lies in the top ten. Source: CD4+ or CD8+ T cells sorted from blood, taken in a trial of the OX40 agonist ivuxolimab. These receptors originate from an adult with an advanced solid tumor such as melanoma, head and neck, liver or kidney cancer.

The chain combines TRBV10-3 with TRBJ2-1, with 7 nucleotides matching TRBD2. Germline-derived CDR1 and CDR2 are ENHRY and SYGVKD. This CDR3 has 15 residues. J was trimmed by 4 bases and V by 6 bases; bases with no gene match: 9. The CDR3 DNA reads as TGTGCCATCAGAGCTTCGGGGGGAGGGTACAATGAGCAGTTCTTC. Translating it yields CAIRASGGGYNEQFF.

This clone was counted a single time. The chain uses TRBV18 and TRBJ1-3; the D is unclear. The germline V and J ends were trimmed by 3 bases and 0 bases, with 12 bases remaining between them. From germline, CDR1 is KGHSH and CDR2 LQKENI. The CDR3 covers 16 residues. In DNA, the CDR3 is TGTGCCAGCTCACCTCGTCCAGTGAGCTCTGGAAACACCATATATTTT. Translated, it gives CASSPRPVSSGNTIYF.

The rearrangement uses TRBV11-2 and TRBJ2-4; tentatively, D is TRBD2 (6 bases). The V end lost 1 base, the J end lost 16 bases, and 14 bases lay between the germline ends. Germline CDR1 SGHAT, CDR2 FQNNGV. This CDR3 spans 12 amino acids. Here the CDR3 reads CASSLGGLAPYF. CDR3 DNA: TGTGCCAGCAGCTTAGGCGGGCTAGCGCCATACTTC.

This clone was seen a few times. This chain links TRBV27 with TRBJ2-3; 8 nucleotides agree with TRBD1. Looked up from germline, CDR1 is MNHEY and CDR2 is SMNVEV (reference sequence). CDR3 length: 16 residues. V lost 3 bases, J lost 0 bases, and 5 bases stayed unmatched. The CDR3 here is CASSFRTGFSTDTQYF. CDR3 in DNA: TGTGCCAGCAGTTTCCGGACAGGGTTTAGCACAGATACGCAGTATTTT.

V is TRBV2 and J is TRBJ2-5; perhaps TRBD1 as D (6 bases). CDR1 is SNHLY and CDR2 is FYNNEI in the germline V gene. Deletions cut 3 bases from V and 4 bases from J, with 18 bases between. The CDR3 is 16 amino acids. CDR3 region: CASSDSRNRAGETQYF. DNA for the CDR3: TGTGCCAGCAGTGATTCGCGGAACAGGGCGGGAGAGACCCAGTACTTC.

J is TRBJ2-1 and V is TRBV29-1, with TRBD2 as a possible D gene (6 bases). CDR3 size: 14 residues. Trimming took off 7 bases at V and 8 bases at J, with 21 bases between the two ends. CDR1 is SQVTM and CDR2 is ANQGSEA in the germline V gene. The CDR3 region is CSGGTPPRADEQFF. Written as DNA, the CDR3 is TGCAGCGGCGGGACTCCTCCTCGGGCGGATGAGCAGTTCTTC.

The chain employs TRBV9 and TRBJ2-1, with D possibly matching TRBD1 (5 bases). The CDR3 consists of 13 residues. The germline V and J ends were trimmed by 1 base and 4 bases, with 6 bases remaining between them. Per germline, CDR1 SGDLS and CDR2 YYNGEE. The CDR3 DNA reads as TGTGCCAGCAGCGTAAGACAGTACAATGAGCAGTTCTTC. Translation: CASSVRQYNEQFF.

The CDR3, as DNA: TGTGCCAGTAGTATCCTGGGTTCGAACTATGGCTACACCTTC. Translation gives CASSILGSNYGYTF. J is TRBJ1-2 and V is TRBV19, with D unclear. Looked up from germline, CDR1 is LNHDA and CDR2 is SQIVND (reference sequence). This CDR3 is 14 amino acids long. The V end was cut by 3 bases, the J end by 2 bases, with 10 bases between.

This chain links TRBV5-1 with TRBJ1-2, with 9 nucleotides matching TRBD1. The germline V gene has CDR1 SGHRS and CDR2 YFSETQ. The CDR3 has 13 residues. Trimming took 4 bases from V and 4 from J; bases not matched to a gene: 2. The CDR3 bases are TGCGCCAGCAGCGTGACAGGGGGCTATGGCTACACCTTC. Translating it yields CASSVTGGYGYTF.

The DNA for the CDR3 is TGCGCCAGCAGCTTGGGGTTGGCTCAGGACACCATATATTTT. This gives the protein CASSLGLAQDTIYF. The chain joins TRBV5-1 to TRBJ1-3; D is ambiguous. The germline V gene has CDR1 SGHRS and CDR2 YFSETQ. This CDR3 is built from 14 residues. V was trimmed by 0 bases and J by 8 bases, leaving 12 bases between them.

In DNA, the CDR3 is TGTGCCAGCAGCGCCAATCCGGGGGCGACGGAGACCCAGTACTTC. Encoded protein: CASSANPGATETQYF. The chain combines TRBV5-5 with TRBJ2-5, with D possibly being TRBD1 or TRBD2 (6 bases each). The germline V gene has CDR1 SGHKS and CDR2 YYEKEE (reference sequence). This CDR3 contains 15 residues. The germline V and J ends were trimmed by 4 bases and 5 bases, with 18 bases remaining between them.

Notes on this clone: The same CDR3 also results from other DNA sequences found in this sample. The chain carries TRBV18 and TRBJ1-5; D is uncertain. V was clipped by 2 bases and J by 0 bases, with 11 bases between them. The CDR3 has 16 amino acids. Germline V gene sequence: CDR1 KGHSH, CDR2 LQKENI. CDR3 in amino acids: CASSPRGHDSNQPQHF. CDR3 coding DNA: TGTGCCAGCTCACCAAGAGGGCACGATAGCAATCAGCCCCAGCATTTT.

This clone was recorded once. The V and J genes are TRBV28 and TRBJ2-7, with TRBD1 matching 7 bases. The CDR3 runs 15 residues. V was pared by 4 bases and J by 1 base, with 7 bases of the junction left unmatched. The V gene's germline CDR1 is MDHEN and CDR2 SYDVKM. Written as DNA, the CDR3 is TGTGCCAGCAGTTCCCCCGGGACAGAATCCTACGAGCAGTACTTC. It specifies CASSSPGTESYEQYF.